This T cell receptor (beta chain) was sequenced for a study of cytomegalovirus exposure and HLA in healthy donors. Study-level findings and limits: Most sequenced TCRs were rare (though some public TCRs occurred in many donors).

In the PCR, 60 Vbeta and 13 Jbeta primers were used. Method: immunoSEQ multiplex PCR; TCRdb's copy keeps in-frame clones and lacks some. The sample records about 130,000 clones, approximately 61% being singletons. A note on this clone: Antigen unknown.

This TCR derives from a human donor in good health. The sample comprised PBMCs.

CDR3 DNA sequence: TGTGCCAGCTCACCTTTAGCGGGAGGGCCGCATGAGCAGTTCTTC. Residues: CASSPLAGGPHEQFF. The chain uses TRBV18 and TRBJ2-1; 11 nucleotides agree with TRBD2. CDR3 length: 15 residues. Germline-derived CDR1 and CDR2 are KGHSH and LQKENI. With V trimmed by 3 bases and J by 8 bases, 6 bases remained unmatched.